The rows below give T cell receptor beta chains drawn from one sample of a study of identical twins. TCRdb re-called the 5' RACE reads through MiXCR, storing one row per CDR3 protein. Counted here are around 1.7 million distinct CDR3 sequences, 32% occurring once; the ten biggest clones make up about 0.3%. Material for sequencing was cord blood. Receptors were obtained from a newborn girl in good health. Each CDR3 is given without its conserved first and last residue. Fields, in order: V gene, J gene, CDR3 protein.

v_gene: TRBV28; j_gene: TRBJ2-1; CDR3aa: ASSTSGFYNEQF
v_gene: TRBV20-1; j_gene: TRBJ2-3; CDR3aa: SAGLVTNTQY
v_gene: TRBV25-1; j_gene: TRBJ1-4; CDR3aa: ASSELRGSEKLF
v_gene: TRBV4-2; j_gene: TRBJ2-7; CDR3aa: ASSQDILAGEYEQY
v_gene: TRBV7-9; j_gene: TRBJ2-1; CDR3aa: ASSLVVGGHWYNEQF
v_gene: TRBV7-2; j_gene: TRBJ2-5; CDR3aa: ASSFVQGALGETQY
v_gene: TRBV5-1; j_gene: TRBJ2-7; CDR3aa: ASSLDSGLTLSYEQY
v_gene: TRBV28; j_gene: TRBJ1-2; CDR3aa: ASSSQGGRNYGYT
v_gene: TRBV28; j_gene: TRBJ2-3; CDR3aa: ASTFPKGGTDTQY
v_gene: TRBV4-1; j_gene: TRBJ1-6; CDR3aa: ASSQDPGDSSYNSPLH
v_gene: TRBV18; j_gene: TRBJ2-3; CDR3aa: ASSPLFLAGALTDTQY
v_gene: TRBV20-1; j_gene: NA; CDR3aa: SARETSNGYPYEQY
v_gene: TRBV6-1; j_gene: TRBJ1-4; CDR3aa: ASSEMWVPNEKLF